Below, 27 T cell receptor beta chains from the same sample are listed, as sequenced in a study of identical twins (dated by TCRdb to the mid-2010s). Libraries were built with 5' RACE. The sequencer was an Illumina HiSeq 2000. TCRdb ran its own pipeline on the public reads, namely fastp trimming at Q25 and MiXCR clone calling, and kept in-frame beta chains. CDR3 protein duplicates are merged, each entry listing the most common genes and DNA. The table for this sample lists under 250,000 distinct CDR3 sequences; more than 9.5% of them were counted only once. The biggest ten clones account for about 3.9% of the sample. This sample also appeared in a second study, on yellow fever vaccine responses in identical twins.

Sequencing was done on a sample of memory (CD45RO+) T cells sorted from blood. This specimen's cell subset or site label, per the study, means: CD45RO+ enriched T cells. All receptors come from a woman under 30 in good health.

In its sample, this clonotype was seen a few times. The genes are TRBV7-2 and TRBJ2-1, with 7 bases lining up with TRBD1. This CDR3 comprises 17 residues. The germline CDR1 and CDR2 sequences are SGHTA and FQGNSA. J lost 3 bases, V lost 0 bases, and 8 bases had no gene match. The DNA for the CDR3 is TGTGCCAGCAGCTTAGCGCTGGGACAGCAATACTACAATGAGCAGTTCTTC. Amino acids: CASSLALGQQYYNEQFF.

Here the CDR3 reads CASSLGRRDEETQYF. CDR3 bases: TGCGCCAGCAGCTTGGGGCGCAGGGACGAAGAGACCCAGTACTTC. This rearrangement joins TRBV5-1 to TRBJ2-5, with D possibly being TRBD1 or TRBD2 (5 bases each). Germline CDR1 and CDR2: SGHRS and YFSETQ. This CDR3 is built from 15 residues. Trimming removed 0 bases at V and 3 bases at J, with 12 bases between.

The chain has TRBV20-1 and TRBJ2-5, with unresolved D. The CDR3 length is 12 residues. Trimming left V 6 bases short and J 5 bases short, with 13 bases between. Per the germline V gene, CDR1 is DFQATT and CDR2 is SNEGSKA (reference sequence). The CDR3 region has the DNA TGCAGTGCCCAGACTGCAAAGGAGACCCAGTACTTC. Protein product: CSAQTAKETQYF.

The V and J genes are TRBV9 and TRBJ2-2; 7 positions match TRBD2. CDR1 and CDR2 from the germline V gene are SGDLS and YYNGEE. Unmatched junction bases numbered 1, after V lost 1 base and J lost 1 base. This CDR3 region has 15 residues. The CDR3 bases are TGTGCCAGCAGCGTAATAGCGGGGAACACCGGGGAGCTGTTTTTT. It codes for CASSVIAGNTGELFF. The full variable domain, with the rest looked up from reference TRBV9 and TRBJ2-2, is DSGVTQTPKHLITATGQRVTLRCSPRSGDLSVYWYQQSLDQGLQFLIQYYNGEERAKGNILERFSAQQFPDLHSELNLSSLELGDSALYFCASSVIAGNTGELFFGEGSRLTVL.

The V call is TRBV6-2 or TRBV6-3, the J call TRBJ1-2; 8 bases agree with TRBD1. The CDR3 covers 13 residues. J lost 9 bases, V lost 2 bases, and 5 bases had no gene match. From germline, CDR1 is MNHEY and CDR2 SVGEGT. The CDR3 DNA follows: TGTGCCAGCAGTTACGGGACAGGTGCCAGCTACACCTTC. Translating gives CASSYGTGASYTF.

The rearrangement links TRBV4-1 to TRBJ1-3; D ambiguous. V lost 6 bases, J lost 1 base, and 19 bases lay in between. The length of the CDR3 is 17 residues. The V gene's germline CDR1 is MGHRA and CDR2 YSYEKL. CDR3: CASSSWGASISGNTIYF. CDR3 in DNA: TGCGCCAGCAGTTCTTGGGGAGCTTCCATTTCTGGAAACACCATATATTTT.

This clonotype was seen only a few times. The gene calls are TRBV6-2 or TRBV6-3 and TRBJ1-1, with a tentative D call TRBD1 (5 bases). The CDR3 covers 14 residues. Trimming pared 0 bases from V and 5 bases from J, leaving 10 bases between. CDR1 MNHEY and CDR2 SVGEGT come from the germline V gene. CDR3 loop: CASSYSEGRTEAFF. In nucleotides, the CDR3 is TGTGCCAGCAGTTACTCGGAGGGGAGGACTGAAGCTTTCTTT.

This clonotype occurred a few times. The chain links TRBV7-9 to TRBJ2-7; 7 bases fit TRBD2. The germline gives CDR1 SEHNR, CDR2 FQNEAQ (reference sequence). With 1 base clipped from V and 5 bases from J, the junction kept 11 bases outside the gene matches. The CDR3 extends over 16 amino acids. The CDR3 is CASSLEGRGNGHEQYF. CDR3 bases: TGTGCCAGCAGCTTAGAGGGGAGGGGCAATGGGCACGAGCAGTACTTC.

This clonotype has a count of ten or more. The chain has TRBV29-1 and TRBJ2-4; a possible D gene is TRBD1 (6 bases). The germline gives CDR1 SQVTM, CDR2 ANQGSEA. CDR3 size: 14 residues. V lost 4 bases and J lost 7, with 17 bases in between. The CDR3 coding sequence is TGCAGCGTTGCGGCGTCCCAGGGGATCAACATTCAGTACTTC. Encoded protein: CSVAASQGINIQYF.

This clonotype has a single count. The CDR3 region is CASSQDLLAGGSNTGELFF. The DNA for the CDR3 is TGTGCCAGCAGCCAAGATTTACTAGCGGGGGGGTCGAACACCGGGGAGCTGTTTTTT. J is TRBJ2-2 and V is TRBV4-2, with TRBD2 identical over 13 bases. This CDR3 is built from 19 residues. V shed 0 bases, J shed 0 bases, and the junction held 4 bases outside the gene matches. Germline V gene lookup returns CDR1 LGHNA and CDR2 YNFKEQ.

This clonotype was seen a handful of times. The chain combines TRBV15 with TRBJ2-7, with a possible D match to TRBD1 (6 bases). V shed 5 bases and J shed 2 bases, with 16 bases lying between them. The CDR3 has 15 residues. Germline CDR1 and CDR2: LNHNV and YYDKDF (reference sequence). The chain's CDR3 is CATSFKGQGPYEQYF. CDR3 nucleotides: TGTGCCACCAGCTTCAAGGGGCAGGGGCCCTACGAGCAGTACTTC.

There are a few counts of this clonotype. J is TRBJ2-7 and V is TRBV6-1; D remains ambiguous. This CDR3 is built from 14 residues. The ends were cut back, 7 bases at V and 2 bases at J, with 15 bases in the middle. Germline assignment: CDR1 MNHNS and CDR2 SASEGT. The CDR3, as DNA: TGTGCCAGCAAGAAACAACCGGGCGCCTACGAGCAGTACTTC. Translating it yields CASKKQPGAYEQYF.

By its share, this clonotype is medium-sized (0.01 to 0.1%). This chain joins TRBV20-1 and TRBJ2-5; D is possibly TRBD1 (8 bases). The ends were cut back, 6 bases at V and 7 bases at J, with 24 bases in the middle. Germline CDR1 reads DFQATT; CDR2 reads SNEGSKA (reference sequence). The CDR3 has 15 residues. The CDR3 region has the DNA TGCAGTGCACCACACCCCGGACAGGGAGGGGTGACCCAGTACTTC. Its translation is CSAPHPGQGGVTQYF.

This clonotype has just a few counts. The V and J genes are TRBV11-2 and TRBJ2-1, with D possibly called TRBD1 or TRBD2 (5 bases each). This CDR3 has 14 amino acids. The germline V gene encodes CDR1 SGHAT and CDR2 FQNNGV. Trimming left V 0 bases short and J 10 bases short, with 13 bases between. In DNA form, the CDR3 reads TGTGCCAGCAGCTTAGAGGTGCTTGGGACCGAGCAGTTCTTC. Translating it yields CASSLEVLGTEQFF.

This clonotype was seen ten or more times. This rearrangement joins TRBV28 to TRBJ2-7; D ambiguous. The CDR3 spans 12 residues. V was trimmed by 4 bases and J by 7 bases, leaving 11 bases between them. Germline CDR1 is MDHEN and CDR2 is SYDVKM. The CDR3 loop is CASSSPRREQYF. The DNA of the CDR3 is TGTGCCAGCAGTTCCCCCCGCCGGGAGCAGTACTTC.

The chain is built from TRBV20-1 and TRBJ2-3; D remains ambiguous. The germline V gene has CDR1 DFQATT and CDR2 SNEGSKA (reference sequence). The V end lost 3 bases, the J end lost 5 bases, and 9 bases lay between the germline ends. The CDR3 is 12 residues long. CDR3 nucleotide sequence: TGCAGTGCTAGTGACTTACTAGATACGCAGTATTTT. This gives the protein CSASDLLDTQYF.

The chain is built from TRBV7-2 and TRBJ2-7; 7 bases fit TRBD1. The J segment lost 2 bases and the V segment lost 4 bases, leaving 8 bases of the junction unmatched. Germline V gene lookup returns CDR1 SGHTA and CDR2 FQGNSA. The CDR3 runs to 15 residues. The CDR3 reads CASSSPGTAAYEQYF. The CDR3 nucleotides are TGTGCCAGCAGCTCTCCCGGGACAGCAGCCTACGAGCAGTACTTC.

The chain joins TRBV5-8 to TRBJ1-5; 8 bases are a match to TRBD1. Germline V gene sequence: CDR1 SGHTS, CDR2 YDEGEE. The CDR3 covers 16 residues. The J segment lost 2 bases and the V segment lost 3 bases, leaving 7 bases of the junction unmatched. CDR3 bases: TGTGCCAGCAGCTCTAACAGGGGGGGTGGCAATCAGCCCCAGCATTTT. Protein sequence: CASSSNRGGGNQPQHF.

The chain links TRBV4-1 to TRBJ1-1; D call uncertain. Germline values: CDR1 MGHRA, CDR2 YSYEKL. This CDR3 contains 17 residues. V was pared by 0 bases and J by 0 bases, with 14 bases between. The CDR3 spells CASSQEFYETVNTEAFF. Written as DNA, the CDR3 is TGCGCCAGCAGCCAAGAGTTTTATGAGACGGTGAACACTGAAGCTTTCTTT.

This clonotype has only a few counts. The V and J genes are TRBV24-1 and TRBJ2-3, with 9 nucleotides matching TRBD1. CDR1 is KGHDR and CDR2 is SFDVKD in the germline V gene. The CDR3 runs to 16 residues. Trimming cost V 4 bases and J 6 bases; bases outside gene matches: 10. DNA for the CDR3: TGTGCCACCAGTGACCCAGGGACAGGGCTGTCGGATACGCAGTATTTT. Translation gives CATSDPGTGLSDTQYF.

As for this clonotype: A much more abundant neighbour one base away suggests this may be a read error. The rearrangement links TRBV20-1 to TRBJ1-1; a possible D gene is TRBD1 (5 bases). Germline V gene lookup returns CDR1 DFQATT and CDR2 SNEGSKA (reference sequence). The CDR3 is 12 residues long. The CDR3 region has the DNA TGCAGTGCTAGAATCGGACACACTGAAACTTTCTTT. Protein sequence: CSARIGHTETFF.

This clonotype occurred a few times. The CDR3, as DNA: TGTGCCAGCAGCTCCCGACCCAGCGGCGAGCAGTACTTC. Translated, it gives CASSSRPSGEQYF. V and J are TRBV7-2 and TRBJ2-7, with D possibly TRBD2 on 5 matching bases. Germline loops: CDR1 SGHTA, CDR2 FQGNSA. CDR3 size: 13 residues. The V end lost 4 bases, the J end lost 6 bases, and 13 bases lay between the germline ends.

This clonotype has a handful of counts. This chain joins TRBV10-3 and TRBJ2-2; 10 nucleotides align to TRBD2. Looked up from germline, CDR1 is ENHRY and CDR2 is SYGVKD. The CDR3 contains 16 residues. V lost 7 bases, J lost 4 bases, and 9 bases stayed unmatched. This CDR3 is CAIKERAGGSTGELFF. The CDR3 nucleotides are TGTGCCATCAAGGAAAGAGCGGGAGGGTCCACCGGGGAGCTGTTTTTT.

The chain combines TRBV5-1 with TRBJ2-3, with 9 bases fitting TRBD1. Germline values: CDR1 SGHRS, CDR2 YFSETQ. Losses at the gene ends were 4 bases for V and 8 bases for J; bases not matched to a gene: 11. The CDR3 spans 15 residues. The CDR3 nucleotides read TGCGCCAGCAGCCTAGGGACAGGGAGACCCTCTACGCAGTATTTT. Residues: CASSLGTGRPSTQYF. The whole variable domain, remainder taken from reference TRBV5-1 and TRBJ2-3, is KAGVTQTPRYLIKTRGQQVTLSCSPISGHRSVSWYQQTPGQGLQFLFEYFSETQRNKGNFPGRFSGRQFSNSRSEMNVSTLELGDSALYLCASSLGTGRPSTQYFGPGTRLTVL.

This clonotype was picked up many times. CDR3 DNA sequence: TGTGCCAGCAGCTTGGGACAGAAGTACGAGCAGTACTTC. As protein: CASSLGQKYEQYF. V gene TRBV7-2 combines with J gene TRBJ2-7; 7 bases align to TRBD1. Germline trimming cut 3 bases from V and 4 bases from J; bases unmatched to any gene: 3. The CDR3 sequence is 13 residues long. The germline gives CDR1 SGHTA, CDR2 FQGNSA.

The chain couples TRBV25-1 to TRBJ2-7; D is perhaps TRBD1 (6 bases). Germline CDR1 MGHDK, CDR2 SYGVNS. This CDR3 spans 12 amino acids. V lost 6 bases to trimming and J lost 5 bases, with 11 bases between them. CDR3 sequence: CASRTQGHEQYF. The CDR3 nucleotides read TGTGCCAGCAGAACACAGGGCCACGAGCAGTACTTC.

The J gene is TRBJ2-2, the V gene TRBV28; TRBD1 matches 9 bases. The CDR3 spans 14 residues. Per the germline V gene, CDR1 is MDHEN and CDR2 is SYDVKM. With 8 bases clipped from V and 1 base from J, the junction kept 2 bases outside the gene matches. The CDR3: CASWDRVNTGELFF. In DNA form, the CDR3 reads TGTGCCAGCTGGGACAGGGTGAACACCGGGGAGCTGTTTTTT.